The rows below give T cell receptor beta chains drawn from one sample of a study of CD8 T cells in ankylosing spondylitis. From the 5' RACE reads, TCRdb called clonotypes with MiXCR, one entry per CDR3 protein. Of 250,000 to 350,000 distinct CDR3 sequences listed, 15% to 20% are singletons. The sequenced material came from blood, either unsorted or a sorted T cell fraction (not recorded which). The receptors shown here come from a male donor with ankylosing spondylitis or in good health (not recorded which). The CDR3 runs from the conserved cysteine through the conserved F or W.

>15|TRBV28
CASSSRLPGREKLFF
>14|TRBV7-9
CASSLVGYQETQYF
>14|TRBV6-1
CASSEWGPNTEAFF
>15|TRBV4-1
CASSPGHVGTDTQYF
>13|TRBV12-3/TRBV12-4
CASNTGSYNEQFF
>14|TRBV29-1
CSVVGYEGSDGYTF
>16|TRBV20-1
CSARDLAGSMNTEAFF
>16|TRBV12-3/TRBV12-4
CASSLTHRGETGELFF
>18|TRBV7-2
CASSLATSGGASTDTQYF
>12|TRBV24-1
CATSVPRGQAFF
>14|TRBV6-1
CASSQAGGVAIAFF
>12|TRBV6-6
CASNYGNQPQHF
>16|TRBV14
CASSPGLAISYNEQFF